The rows below give T cell receptor beta chains drawn from one sample of a study of long-term antiretroviral therapy in people with HIV. Sequenced by immunoSEQ multiplex PCR; TCRdb stores in-frame clones only, minus some. The sample contains more than 20,000 clones, less than 85% of which appear only once. Source: unsorted PBMCs, taken 0.5 years before starting antiretroviral therapy. These receptors came from a man aged 35-49 years with HIV. CDR3s include the opening cysteine and the closing phenylalanine or tryptophan. D genes are given only for firm matches. Rows give clone size only sometimes, using once, few, many, or a class for an expanded clone.

TRBD1	TRBV29-1	NA	TRBJ2-3	CGTRDRATDTQYF	TGCGGGACCCGGGACAGGGCCACAGATACGCAGTATTTT
TRBD1	TRBV19	NA	TRBJ2-3	CASSLGTGSTDTQYF	TGTGCCAGTAGTCTAGGGACAGGCTCCACAGATACGCAGTATTTT
NA	TRBV4-1	NA	TRBJ2-3	CASSQGRGYTQYF	TGCGCCAGCAGCCAAGGCAGGGGATATACGCAGTATTTT
TRBD2	TRBV5-4	NA	TRBJ2-5	CASTVIRGGGETQYF	TGTGCCAGCACCGTCATACGGGGGGGCGGAGAGACCCAGTACTTC
NA	TRBV6-5	NA	TRBJ1-2	CASSYSGRGNYGYTF	TGTGCCAGCAGTTACTCGGGCAGGGGCAACTATGGCTACACCTTC
NA	TRBV5-4	NA	TRBJ1-2	CASSWVGVGNYGYTF	TGTGCCAGCAGCTGGGTCGGTGTCGGTAACTATGGCTACACCTTC
NA	TRBV2	once	TRBJ2-5	CASSESGRWETQYF	TGTGCCAGCAGTGAGTCAGGAAGATGGGAGACCCAGTACTTC
TRBD2	TRBV4-2	NA	TRBJ2-3	CASSQATSGGATDTQYF	TGTGCCAGCAGCCAGGCGACTAGCGGGGGGGCGACAGATACGCAGTATTTT
NA	TRBV5-1	once	TRBJ1-1	CASSLGRVRGLYTEAFF	TGCGCCAGCAGCTTGGGGAGGGTTCGGGGATTGTACACTGAAGCTTTCTTT
TRBD1	TRBV5-6	once	TRBJ2-7	CASSASGTGPYEQYF	TGTGCCAGCAGCGCCTCCGGGACAGGACCCTACGAGCAGTACTTC
TRBD1	TRBV7-9	once	TRBJ2-1	CASSRTGNEQFF	TGTGCCAGCAGCCGGACAGGCAATGAGCAGTTCTTC
NA	TRBV5-1	NA	TRBJ1-1	CASSFKTGTEAFF	TGCGCCAGCAGCTTCAAGACAGGAACTGAAGCTTTCTTT
NA	TRBV29-1	NA	TRBJ1-6	CSVSERRDRNSPLHF	TGCAGCGTTAGCGAACGAAGGGATCGTAATTCACCCCTCCACTTT
TRBD1	TRBV4-2	NA	TRBJ2-6	CASSQDRTGVAGANVLTF	TGTGCCAGCAGCCAAGATAGGACAGGGGTTGCTGGGGCCAACGTCCTGACTTTC
NA	TRBV7-2	NA	TRBJ2-1	CASSLTRWNEQFF	TGTGCCAGCAGCCTCACAAGATGGAATGAGCAGTTCTTC
TRBD2	TRBV28	NA	TRBJ2-7	CASSSPASGGTYEQYF	TGTGCCAGCAGTTCCCCCGCTAGCGGGGGGACCTACGAGCAGTACTTC
NA	TRBV30	NA	TRBJ1-1	CAWNGGAVNTEAFF	TGTGCCTGGAATGGGGGCGCCGTGAACACTGAAGCTTTCTTT
NA	TRBV4-1	NA	TRBJ2-1	CASSHDPAVSPYNEQFF	TGCGCCAGCAGCCACGATCCAGCGGTTTCTCCCTACAATGAGCAGTTCTTC
NA	TRBV11-2	NA	TRBJ2-5	CASSLVPGAGETQYF	TGTGCCAGCAGCTTAGTACCGGGGGCAGGGGAGACCCAGTACTTC
NA	TRBV7-8	NA	TRBJ1-1	CASSLERVGGPNTEAFF	TGTGCCAGCAGCTTAGAACGGGTTGGCGGCCCGAACACTGAAGCTTTCTTT
TRBD1	TRBV18	NA	TRBJ1-1	CASSLRQGGEGTEAFF	TGTGCCAGCTCACTCCGACAGGGAGGGGAGGGAACTGAAGCTTTCTTT
NA	TRBV29-1	NA	TRBJ1-2	CSVARDVQDNGYTF	TGCAGCGTCGCCCGGGACGTCCAAGACAATGGCTACACCTTC
TRBD2	TRBV7-8	NA	TRBJ2-3	CASSFYWGGTDTQYF	TGTGCCAGCAGCTTCTACTGGGGGGGAACAGATACGCAGTATTTT
NA	TRBV30	NA	TRBJ1-5	CAWGRQTDQPQHF	TGTGCCTGGGGCAGACAGACCGATCAGCCCCAGCATTTT
TRBD1	TRBV6-5	NA	TRBJ2-7	CASTPTGVNEQYF	TGTGCCAGCACTCCCACAGGGGTAAACGAGCAGTACTTC
TRBD1	TRBV19	few	TRBJ1-2	CASRQGGSYGYTF	TGTGCCAGTCGACAGGGAGGGTCCTATGGCTACACCTTC
NA	TRBV11-1	once	TRBJ2-5	CASSLEGYTTAQYF	TGTGCCAGCAGCCTAGAGGGATACACCACGGCCCAGTACTTC
NA	TRBV5-1	NA	TRBJ2-6	CASSPGTAGRVLTF	TGCGCCAGCTCCCCCGGGACAGCGGGCAGGGTCCTGACTTTC
NA	TRBV10-3	NA	TRBJ2-7	CAISESGGEQYF	TGTGCCATCAGTGAGTCTGGGGGCGAGCAGTACTTC
NA	TRBV28	NA	TRBJ1-2	CASSSRAGAQGYTF	TGTGCCAGCAGCTCCAGGGCGGGGGCGCAGGGCTACACCTTC
NA	TRBV20-1	NA	TRBJ1-2	CSARNAPTF	TGCAGTGCTAGAAATGCCCCTACCTTC
NA	TRBV7-6	NA	TRBJ2-7	CASSLAVGGENEQYF	TGTGCCAGCAGCTTAGCCGTAGGGGGGGAGAACGAGCAGTACTTC
NA	TRBV11-3	NA	TRBJ1-1	CASSRDSGAEAFF	TGTGCCAGCAGCCGGGACTCAGGGGCTGAAGCTTTCTTT
NA	TRBV6-1	NA	TRBJ1-1	CASSPSRGPEAFF	TGTGCCAGCAGTCCTAGCAGGGGTCCTGAAGCTTTCTTT
NA	TRBV11-2	NA	TRBJ2-7	CASSSLSRLGNEQYF	TGTGCCAGCAGCTCCCTATCGCGACTTGGCAACGAGCAGTACTTC
NA	TRBV4-1	NA	TRBJ2-1	CASSQAKIPGHEQFF	TGCGCCAGCAGCCAAGCCAAGATCCCAGGCCATGAGCAGTTCTTC
TRBD1	TRBV9	NA	TRBJ1-6	CASSEVLTGTASSYNSPLHF	TGTGCCAGCAGCGAAGTTTTAACGGGGACAGCTAGCTCCTATAATTCACCCCTCCACTTT
TRBD1	TRBV9	once	TRBJ2-2	CASSPPGGAGTGELFF	TGTGCCAGCAGCCCTCCAGGGGGCGCCGGGACCGGGGAGCTGTTTTTT
NA	TRBV5-3	once	TRBJ2-7	CARSLPPGRECLSYEQYF	TGTGCCAGAAGCTTGCCCCCGGGCCGGGAGTGTCTTTCGTACGAGCAGTACTTC
NA	TRBV28	NA	TRBJ1-1	CASSLWREDTEAFF	TGTGCCAGCAGTCTGTGGAGGGAGGACACTGAAGCTTTCTTT
TRBD1	TRBV19	few	TRBJ1-6	CASSPPGQGNSPLHF	TGTGCCAGTAGTCCCCCGGGACAGGGGAATTCACCCCTCCACTTT
TRBD1	TRBV6-5	NA	TRBJ1-5	CASRRGQDPNQPQHF	TGTGCCAGCAGACGCGGACAGGATCCCAATCAGCCCCAGCATTTT
NA	TRBV6-5	NA	TRBJ2-7	CASSAIPSYEQYF	TGTGCCAGCAGCGCAATCCCTTCCTACGAGCAGTACTTC
NA	TRBV10-1	NA	TRBJ2-1	CASSGQWNSYNEQFF	TGCGCCAGCAGTGGACAGTGGAACTCCTACAATGAGCAGTTCTTC
NA	TRBV7-3	NA	TRBJ1-1	CASSSHMNTEAFF	TGTGCCAGCAGCTCTCATATGAACACTGAAGCTTTCTTT
NA	TRBV18	NA	TRBJ1-1	CASSPPSNREGTEAFF	TGTGCCAGCTCACCACCGTCGAACAGGGAGGGCACTGAAGCTTTCTTT
TRBD2	TRBV6-6	NA	TRBJ2-1	CASSYYGGGVSNEQFF	TGTGCCAGCAGTTACTACGGGGGGGGCGTTAGTAATGAGCAGTTCTTC
NA	TRBV27	NA	TRBJ1-6	CASSFRGPNSPLHF	TGTGCCAGCAGTTTCCGGGGGCCAAACTCACCCCTCCACTTT
TRBD1	TRBV19	NA	TRBJ1-6	CASSPGQGNSPLHF	TGTGCCAGTAGTCCGGGACAGGGAAATTCACCCCTCCACTTT
NA	TRBV19	NA	TRBJ2-7	CASSSTGLYYEQYF	TGTGCCAGTAGCTCCACAGGGCTATACTACGAGCAGTACTTC